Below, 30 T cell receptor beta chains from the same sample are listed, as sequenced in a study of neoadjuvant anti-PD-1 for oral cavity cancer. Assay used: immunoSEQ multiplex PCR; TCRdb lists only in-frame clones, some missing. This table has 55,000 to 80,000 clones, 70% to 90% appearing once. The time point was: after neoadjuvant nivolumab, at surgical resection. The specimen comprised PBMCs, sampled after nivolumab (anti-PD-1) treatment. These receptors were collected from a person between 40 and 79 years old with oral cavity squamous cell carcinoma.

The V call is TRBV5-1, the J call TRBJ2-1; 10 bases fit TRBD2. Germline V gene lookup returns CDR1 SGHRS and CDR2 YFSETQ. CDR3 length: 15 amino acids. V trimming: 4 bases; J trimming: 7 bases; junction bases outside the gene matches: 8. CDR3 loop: CASSGLAGVQNEQFF. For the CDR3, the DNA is TGCGCCAGCAGCGGCCTAGCGGGAGTGCAAAATGAGCAGTTCTTC. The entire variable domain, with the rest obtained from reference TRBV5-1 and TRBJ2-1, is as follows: KAGVTQTPRYLIKTRGQQVTLSCSPISGHRSVSWYQQTPGQGLQFLFEYFSETQRNKGNFPGRFSGRQFSNSRSEMNVSTLELGDSALYLCASSGLAGVQNEQFFGPGTRLTVL.

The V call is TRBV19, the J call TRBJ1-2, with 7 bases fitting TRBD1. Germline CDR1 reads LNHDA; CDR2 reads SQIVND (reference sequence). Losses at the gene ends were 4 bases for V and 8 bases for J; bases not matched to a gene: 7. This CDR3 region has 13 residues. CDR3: CASSTQGGLGYTF. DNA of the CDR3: TGTGCCAGTAGTACCCAGGGGGGACTCGGCTACACCTTC. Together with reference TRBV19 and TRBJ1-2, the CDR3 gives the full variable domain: DGGITQSPKYLFRKEGQNVTLSCEQNLNHDAMYWYRQDPGQGLRLIYYSQIVNDFQKGDIAEGYSVSREKKESFPLTVTSAQKNPTAFYLCASSTQGGLGYTFGSGTRLTVV.

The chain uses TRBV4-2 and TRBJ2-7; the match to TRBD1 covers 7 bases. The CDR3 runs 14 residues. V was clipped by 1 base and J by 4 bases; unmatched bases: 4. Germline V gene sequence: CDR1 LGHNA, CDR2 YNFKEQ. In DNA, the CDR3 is TGTGCCAGCAGCCAAGGGGACAGACCATACGAGCAGTACTTC. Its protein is CASSQGDRPYEQYF.

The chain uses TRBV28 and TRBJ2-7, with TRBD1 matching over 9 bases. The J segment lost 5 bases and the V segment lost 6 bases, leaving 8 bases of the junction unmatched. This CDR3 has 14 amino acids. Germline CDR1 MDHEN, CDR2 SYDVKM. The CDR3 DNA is TGTGCCAGCAGCTCCGGGACAGGGATCCACGAGCAGTACTTC. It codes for CASSSGTGIHEQYF.

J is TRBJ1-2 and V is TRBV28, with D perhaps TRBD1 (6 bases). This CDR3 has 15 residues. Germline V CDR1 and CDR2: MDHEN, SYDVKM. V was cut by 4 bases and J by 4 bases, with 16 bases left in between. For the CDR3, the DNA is TGTGCCAGCAGTTGGGGGCTGGGGATGGGCTATGGCTACACCTTC. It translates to CASSWGLGMGYGYTF.

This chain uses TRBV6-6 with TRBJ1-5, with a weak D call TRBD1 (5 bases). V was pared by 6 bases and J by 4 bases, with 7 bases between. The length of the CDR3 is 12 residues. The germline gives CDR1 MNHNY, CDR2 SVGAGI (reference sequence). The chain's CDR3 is CASRDTNQPQHF. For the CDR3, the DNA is TGTGCCAGCAGGGACACAAATCAGCCCCAGCATTTT.

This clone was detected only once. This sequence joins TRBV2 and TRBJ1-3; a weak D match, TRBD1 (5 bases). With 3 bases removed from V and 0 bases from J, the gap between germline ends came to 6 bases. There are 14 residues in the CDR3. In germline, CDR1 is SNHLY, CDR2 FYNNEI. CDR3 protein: CASSDQGSGNTIYF. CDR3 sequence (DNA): TGTGCCAGCAGTGATCAGGGCTCTGGAAACACCATATATTTT.

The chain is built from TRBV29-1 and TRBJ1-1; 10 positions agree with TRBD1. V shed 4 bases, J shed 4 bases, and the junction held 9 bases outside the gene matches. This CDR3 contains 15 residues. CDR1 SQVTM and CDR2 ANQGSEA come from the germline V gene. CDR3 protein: CSVVSYRDRGTEAFF. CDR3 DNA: TGCAGCGTTGTATCCTACCGGGACAGGGGCACTGAAGCTTTCTTT.

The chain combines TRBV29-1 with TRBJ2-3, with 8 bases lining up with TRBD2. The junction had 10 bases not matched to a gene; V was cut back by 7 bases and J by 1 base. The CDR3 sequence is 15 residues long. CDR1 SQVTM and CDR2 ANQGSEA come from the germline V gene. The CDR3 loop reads CSAQPRGGRTDTQYF. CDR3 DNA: TGCAGCGCCCAACCCCGGGGGGGCCGCACAGATACGCAGTATTTT.

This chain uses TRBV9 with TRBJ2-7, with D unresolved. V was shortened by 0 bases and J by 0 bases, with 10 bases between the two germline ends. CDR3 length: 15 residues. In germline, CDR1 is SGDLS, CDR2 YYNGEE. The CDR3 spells CASSVAGRSSYEQYF. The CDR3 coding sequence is TGTGCCAGCAGCGTAGCTGGCAGGAGCTCCTACGAGCAGTACTTC.

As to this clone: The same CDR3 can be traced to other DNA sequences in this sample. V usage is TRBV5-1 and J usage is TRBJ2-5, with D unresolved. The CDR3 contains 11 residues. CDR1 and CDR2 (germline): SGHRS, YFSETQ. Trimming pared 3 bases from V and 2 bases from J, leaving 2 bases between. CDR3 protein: CASSSQETQYF. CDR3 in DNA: TGCGCCAGCAGCTCTCAAGAGACCCAGTACTTC.

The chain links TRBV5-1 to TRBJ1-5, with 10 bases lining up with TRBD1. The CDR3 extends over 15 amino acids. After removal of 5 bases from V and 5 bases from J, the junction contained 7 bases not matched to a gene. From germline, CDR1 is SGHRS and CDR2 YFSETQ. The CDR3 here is CASRPQTGGDQPQHF. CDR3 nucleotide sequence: TGCGCCAGCAGACCGCAGACAGGGGGCGATCAGCCCCAGCATTTT.

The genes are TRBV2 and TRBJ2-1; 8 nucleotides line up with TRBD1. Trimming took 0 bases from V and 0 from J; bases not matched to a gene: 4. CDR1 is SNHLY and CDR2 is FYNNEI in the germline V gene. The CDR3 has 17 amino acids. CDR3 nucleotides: TGTGCCAGCAGTGAAGCGAGGACAGGGATCTCCTACAATGAGCAGTTCTTC. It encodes CASSEARTGISYNEQFF.

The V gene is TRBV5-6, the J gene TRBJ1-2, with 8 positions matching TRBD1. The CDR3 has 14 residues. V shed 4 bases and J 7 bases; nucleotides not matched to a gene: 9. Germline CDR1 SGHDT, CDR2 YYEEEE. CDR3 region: CASSTFQGAGGYTF. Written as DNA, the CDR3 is TGTGCCAGCAGCACTTTCCAGGGGGCCGGTGGCTACACCTTC.

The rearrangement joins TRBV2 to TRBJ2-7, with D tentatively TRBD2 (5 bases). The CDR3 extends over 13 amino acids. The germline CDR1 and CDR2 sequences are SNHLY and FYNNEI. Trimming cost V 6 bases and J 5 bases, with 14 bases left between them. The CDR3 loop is CASRPTREHEQYF. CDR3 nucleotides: TGTGCCAGCAGGCCTACTAGAGAGCACGAGCAGTACTTC.

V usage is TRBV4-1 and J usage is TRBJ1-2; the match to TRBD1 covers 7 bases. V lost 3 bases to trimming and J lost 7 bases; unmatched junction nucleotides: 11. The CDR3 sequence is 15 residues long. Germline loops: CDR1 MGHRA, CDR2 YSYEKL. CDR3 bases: TGCGCCAGCAGCCAGCCCCCCAGGGGGTCGTTTGGCTACACCTTC. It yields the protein CASSQPPRGSFGYTF.

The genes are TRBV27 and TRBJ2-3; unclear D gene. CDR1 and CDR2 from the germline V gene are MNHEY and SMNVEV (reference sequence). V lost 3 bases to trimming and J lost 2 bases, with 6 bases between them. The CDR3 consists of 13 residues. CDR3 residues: CASSFQYTDTQYF. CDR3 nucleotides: TGTGCCAGCAGTTTTCAGTACACAGATACGCAGTATTTT.

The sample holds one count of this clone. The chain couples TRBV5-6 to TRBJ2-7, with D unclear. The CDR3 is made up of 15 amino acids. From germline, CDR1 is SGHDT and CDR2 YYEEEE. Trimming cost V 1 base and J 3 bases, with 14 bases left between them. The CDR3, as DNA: TGTGCCAGCAGCTTGTTGGGGATTGGCATCTACGAGCAGTACTTC. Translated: CASSLLGIGIYEQYF. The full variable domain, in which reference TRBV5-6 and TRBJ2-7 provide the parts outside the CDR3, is DAGVTQSPTHLIKTRGQQVTLRCSPKSGHDTVSWYQQALGQGPQFIFQYYEEEERQRGNFPDRFSGHQFPNYSSELNVNALLLGDSALYLCASSLLGIGIYEQYFGPGTRLTVT.

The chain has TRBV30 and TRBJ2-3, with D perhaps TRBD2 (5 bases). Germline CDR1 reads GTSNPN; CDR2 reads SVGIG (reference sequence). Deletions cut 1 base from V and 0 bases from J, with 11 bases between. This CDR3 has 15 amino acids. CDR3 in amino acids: CAWSARRTSTDTQYF. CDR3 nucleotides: TGTGCCTGGAGTGCCCGGAGGACTAGCACAGATACGCAGTATTTT.

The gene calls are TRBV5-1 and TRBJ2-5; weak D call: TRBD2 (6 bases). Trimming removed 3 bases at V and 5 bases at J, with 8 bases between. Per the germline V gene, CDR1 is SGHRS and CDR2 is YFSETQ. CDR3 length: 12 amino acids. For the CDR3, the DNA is TGCGCCAGCAGCTCTAGCGAGGAGACCCAGTACTTC. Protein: CASSSSEETQYF.

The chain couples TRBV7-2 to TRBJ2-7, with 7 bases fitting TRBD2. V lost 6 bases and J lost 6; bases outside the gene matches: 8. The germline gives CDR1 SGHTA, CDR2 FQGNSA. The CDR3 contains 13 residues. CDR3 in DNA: TGTGCCAGCAGGGGGGGGAATCGGGTCGAGCAGTACTTC. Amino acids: CASRGGNRVEQYF.

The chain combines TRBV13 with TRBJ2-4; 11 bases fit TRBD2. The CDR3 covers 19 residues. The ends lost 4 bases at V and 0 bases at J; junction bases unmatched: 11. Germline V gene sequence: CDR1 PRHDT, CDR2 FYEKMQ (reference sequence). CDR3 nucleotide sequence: TGTGCCAGCAGCTCGCTAGCGGGGGGCATAGGGGGAGCCAAAAACATTCAGTACTTC. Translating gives CASSSLAGGIGGAKNIQYF.

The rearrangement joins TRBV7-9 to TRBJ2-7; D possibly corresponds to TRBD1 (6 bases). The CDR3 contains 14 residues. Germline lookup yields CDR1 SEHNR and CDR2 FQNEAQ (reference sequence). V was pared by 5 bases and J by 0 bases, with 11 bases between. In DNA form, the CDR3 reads TGTGCCAGCAGCCAGACAGGTTTCTCCTACGAGCAGTACTTC. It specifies CASSQTGFSYEQYF.

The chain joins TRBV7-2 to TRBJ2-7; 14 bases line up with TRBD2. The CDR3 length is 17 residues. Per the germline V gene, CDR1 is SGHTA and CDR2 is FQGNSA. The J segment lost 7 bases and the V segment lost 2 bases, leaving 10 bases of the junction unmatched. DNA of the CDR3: TGTGCCAGCAGCTTAATTCCGACTAGCGGGAGGGCCGGTGAGCAGTACTTC. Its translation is CASSLIPTSGRAGEQYF.

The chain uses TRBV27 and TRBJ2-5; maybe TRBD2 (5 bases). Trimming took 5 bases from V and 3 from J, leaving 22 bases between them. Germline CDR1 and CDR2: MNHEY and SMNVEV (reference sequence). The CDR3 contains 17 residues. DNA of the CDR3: TGTGCCAGCAGTCGAGGGCTATTAGGGTCTGGAGAAGAGACCCAGTACTTC. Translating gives CASSRGLLGSGEETQYF.

The CDR3 sequence: CASSLGTANTGELFF. The CDR3 DNA sequence: TGTGCCAGCAGCTTGGGGACAGCGAACACCGGGGAGCTGTTTTTT. V usage is TRBV5-8 and J usage is TRBJ2-2; perhaps TRBD1 as D (6 bases). V was shortened by 0 bases and J by 0 bases, with 6 bases between the two germline ends. This CDR3 is built from 15 residues. Per the germline V gene, CDR1 is SGHTS and CDR2 is YDEGEE.

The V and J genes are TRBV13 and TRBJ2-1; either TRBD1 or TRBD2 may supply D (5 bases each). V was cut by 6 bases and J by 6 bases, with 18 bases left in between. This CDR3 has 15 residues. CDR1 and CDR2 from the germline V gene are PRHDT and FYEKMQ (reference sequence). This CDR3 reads CASSRAFLGVNEQFF. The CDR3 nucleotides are TGTGCCAGCAGTCGGGCTTTTTTGGGGGTCAATGAGCAGTTCTTC.

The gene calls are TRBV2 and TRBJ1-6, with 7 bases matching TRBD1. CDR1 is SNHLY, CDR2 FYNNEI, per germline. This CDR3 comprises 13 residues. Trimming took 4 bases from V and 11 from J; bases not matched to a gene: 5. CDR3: CASSGQGEPPLHF. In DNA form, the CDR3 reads TGTGCCAGCAGTGGACAGGGCGAACCACCCCTCCACTTT.

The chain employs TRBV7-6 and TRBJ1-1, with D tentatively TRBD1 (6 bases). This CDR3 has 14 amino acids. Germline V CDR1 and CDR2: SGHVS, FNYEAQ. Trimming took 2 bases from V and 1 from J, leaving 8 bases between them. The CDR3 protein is CASSLSRGNTEAFF. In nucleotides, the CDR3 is TGTGCCAGCAGCTTAAGCAGGGGGAACACTGAAGCTTTCTTT.

CDR3 loop: CASNGQVEATIYF. The CDR3 region has the DNA TGTGCCAGCAACGGACAGGTAGAAGCCACCATATATTTT. The chain combines TRBV6-6 with TRBJ1-3, with TRBD1 matching over 7 bases. V was pared by 7 bases and J by 9 bases, with 9 bases of the junction left unmatched. Germline V gene data show CDR1 as MNHNY and CDR2 as SVGAGI (reference sequence). The CDR3 runs to 13 residues.